This TCR beta chain came from a study of cytomegalovirus exposure and HLA in healthy donors. The PCR had 60 Vbeta and 13 Jbeta primers. Produced via immunoSEQ multiplex PCR; TCRdb's table is partial and in-frame only. The table has some 200,000 clones, approximately 12% seen once. Study observations and caveats: Available immune exposure information was restricted to CMV serostatus only.

This clone was seen a few times. The antigen is unknown. This CDR3 is built from 12 residues. V gave up 6 bases and J gave up 14 bases, with 17 bases separating them. Per the germline V gene, CDR1 is SNHLY and CDR2 is FYNNEI. The TCR comes from a man over 45 in good health and CMV-seropositive. The chain combines TRBV2 with TRBJ2-1, with D hard to call. The sample comprised PBMCs. CDR3 amino acids: CASRAQVAWEFF. The CDR3 region has the DNA TGTGCCAGCAGGGCCCAGGTGGCCTGGGAGTTCTTC.